This passage covers 3 T cell receptor beta chains from one sample sequenced in a study of CD8+CD57+ T cells in acquired aplastic anemia. Genomic DNA provided the template from which TCR beta VDJ and CDR3 profiles were obtained. MiXCR was run by TCRdb on the reads, yielding one entry per CDR3 protein. The data hold approximately 200,000 distinct CDR3 sequences, with around 59% observed a single time. The sequencing input was sorted CD4+, CD8+, or CD8+CD57+ T cells (not recorded which) from PBMCs. The receptor set was obtained from a human donor in good health, serving as a control.

The CDR3 protein is CASSTAGGDEQYF. DNA of the CDR3: TGTGCCAGCAGCACCGCAGGGGGCGACGAGCAGTACTTC. The chain links TRBV7-2 to TRBJ2-7, with 8 bases matching TRBD1. Germline V gene lookup returns CDR1 SGHTA and CDR2 FQGNSA. The CDR3 is 13 residues long. Unmatched junction bases numbered 5, after V lost 5 bases and J lost 5 bases.

As for this clonotype: No conserved phenylalanine or tryptophan ends this CDR3, so it is likely a read error. The V and J genes are TRBV28 and TRBJ1-2; possibly TRBD1 for D (6 bases). Germline CDR1 reads MDHEN; CDR2 reads SYDVKM. Trimming removed 3 bases at V and 7 bases at J, with 12 bases between. The CDR3 totals 13 residues. The chain's CDR3 is CASSFGTPSGYTL. In DNA, the CDR3 is TGTGCCAGCAGTTTTGGGACACCATCTGGCTACACCCTC.

This clonotype was seen many times. The rearrangement joins TRBV20-1 to TRBJ2-1; 11 positions agree with TRBD1. Germline CDR1 is DFQATT and CDR2 is SNEGSKA (reference sequence). The CDR3 covers 16 residues. Trimming took 3 bases from V and 6 from J; bases not matched to a gene: 10. CDR3 amino acids: CSARGAGTGGSNEQFF. The CDR3 DNA reads TGCAGTGCTAGGGGGGCGGGGACAGGGGGGAGCAATGAGCAGTTCTTC.